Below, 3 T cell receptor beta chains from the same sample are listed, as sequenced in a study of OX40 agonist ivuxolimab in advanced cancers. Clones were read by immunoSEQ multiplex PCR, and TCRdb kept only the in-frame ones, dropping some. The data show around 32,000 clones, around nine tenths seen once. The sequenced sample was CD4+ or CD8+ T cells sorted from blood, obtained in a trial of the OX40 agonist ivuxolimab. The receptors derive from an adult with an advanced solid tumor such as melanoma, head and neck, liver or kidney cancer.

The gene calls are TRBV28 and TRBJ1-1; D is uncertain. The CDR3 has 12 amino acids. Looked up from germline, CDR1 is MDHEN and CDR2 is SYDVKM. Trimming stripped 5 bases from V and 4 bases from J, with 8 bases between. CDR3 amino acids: CASSPLGTEAFF. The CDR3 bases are TGTGCCAGCAGTCCACTGGGCACTGAAGCTTTCTTT.

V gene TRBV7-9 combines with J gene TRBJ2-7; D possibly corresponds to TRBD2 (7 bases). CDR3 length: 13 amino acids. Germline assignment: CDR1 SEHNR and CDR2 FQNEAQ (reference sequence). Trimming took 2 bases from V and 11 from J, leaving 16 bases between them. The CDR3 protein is CASSLREGVAEYF. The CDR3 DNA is TGTGCCAGCAGCTTAAGGGAGGGGGTCGCGGAGTACTTC.

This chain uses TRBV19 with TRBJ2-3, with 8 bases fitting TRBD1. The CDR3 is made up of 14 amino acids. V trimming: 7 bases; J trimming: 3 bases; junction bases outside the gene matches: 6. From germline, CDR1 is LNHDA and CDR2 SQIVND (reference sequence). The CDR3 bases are TGTGCCAGTACTCGGACAGGGATAACAGATACGCAGTATTTT. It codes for CASTRTGITDTQYF.